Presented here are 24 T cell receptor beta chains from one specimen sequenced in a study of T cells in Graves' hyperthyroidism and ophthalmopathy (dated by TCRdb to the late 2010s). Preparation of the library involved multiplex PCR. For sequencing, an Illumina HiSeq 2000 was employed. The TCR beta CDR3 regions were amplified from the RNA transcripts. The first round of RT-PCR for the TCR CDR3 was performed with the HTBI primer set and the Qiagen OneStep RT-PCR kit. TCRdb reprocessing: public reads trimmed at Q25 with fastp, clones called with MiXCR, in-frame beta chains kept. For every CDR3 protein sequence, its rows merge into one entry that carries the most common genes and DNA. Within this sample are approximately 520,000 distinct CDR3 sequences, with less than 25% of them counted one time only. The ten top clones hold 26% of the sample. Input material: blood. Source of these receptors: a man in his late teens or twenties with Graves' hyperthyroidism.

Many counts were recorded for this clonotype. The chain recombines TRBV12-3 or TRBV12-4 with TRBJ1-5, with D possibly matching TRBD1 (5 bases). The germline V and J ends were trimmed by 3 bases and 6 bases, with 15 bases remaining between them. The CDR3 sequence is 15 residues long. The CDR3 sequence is CASSFGDEGRQPQHF. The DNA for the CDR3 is TGTGCCAGCAGTTTTGGGGATGAGGGGCGTCAGCCCCAGCATTTT.

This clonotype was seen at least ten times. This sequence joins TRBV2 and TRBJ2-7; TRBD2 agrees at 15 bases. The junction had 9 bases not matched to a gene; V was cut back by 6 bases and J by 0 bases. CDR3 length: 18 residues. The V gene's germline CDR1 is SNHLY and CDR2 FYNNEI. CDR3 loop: CASRPGLAGGPSSYEQYF. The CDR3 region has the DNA TGTGCCAGCAGGCCGGGACTAGCGGGGGGCCCAAGCTCCTACGAGCAGTACTTC.

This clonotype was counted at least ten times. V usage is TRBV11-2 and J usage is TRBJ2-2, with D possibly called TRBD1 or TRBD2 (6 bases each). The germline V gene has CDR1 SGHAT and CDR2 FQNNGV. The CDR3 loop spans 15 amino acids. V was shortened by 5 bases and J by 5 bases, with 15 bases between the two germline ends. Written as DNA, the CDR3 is TGTGCCAGCAGCACGCAGATAGGGGGGACCGGGGAGCTGTTTTTT. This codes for CASSTQIGGTGELFF.

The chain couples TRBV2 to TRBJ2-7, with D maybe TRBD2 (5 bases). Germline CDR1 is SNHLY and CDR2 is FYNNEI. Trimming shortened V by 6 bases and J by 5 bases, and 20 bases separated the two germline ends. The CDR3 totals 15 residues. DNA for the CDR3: TGTGCCAGCAGGTATGGAGACACCCTCGGGGACGAGCAGTACTTC. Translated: CASRYGDTLGDEQYF. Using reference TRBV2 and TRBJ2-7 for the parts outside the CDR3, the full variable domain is EPEVTQTPSHQVTQMGQEVILRCVPISNHLYFYWYRQILGQKVEFLVSFYNNEISEKSEIFDDQFSVERPDGSNFTLKIRSTKLEDSAMYFCASRYGDTLGDEQYFGPGTRLTVT.

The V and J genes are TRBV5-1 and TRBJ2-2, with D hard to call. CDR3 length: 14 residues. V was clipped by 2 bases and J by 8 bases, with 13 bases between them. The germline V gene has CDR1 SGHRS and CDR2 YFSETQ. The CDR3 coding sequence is TGCGCCAGCAGCTTTTCCCCGCCCGGTGGGGAGCTGTTTTTT. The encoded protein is CASSFSPPGGELFF.

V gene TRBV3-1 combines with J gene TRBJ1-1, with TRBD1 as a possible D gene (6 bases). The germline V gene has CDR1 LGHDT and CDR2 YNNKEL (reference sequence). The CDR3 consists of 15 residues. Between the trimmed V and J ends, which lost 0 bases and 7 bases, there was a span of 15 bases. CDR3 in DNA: TGTGCCAGCAGCCAAGATAACAGGGAGACATTTGAAGCTTTCTTT. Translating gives CASSQDNRETFEAFF.

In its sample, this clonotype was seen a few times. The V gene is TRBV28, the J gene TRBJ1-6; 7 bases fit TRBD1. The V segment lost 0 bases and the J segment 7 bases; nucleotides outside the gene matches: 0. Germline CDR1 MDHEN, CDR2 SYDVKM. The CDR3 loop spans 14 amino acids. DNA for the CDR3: TGTGCCAGCAGTTTATGGACAGGGAATTCACCCCTCCACTTT. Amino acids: CASSLWTGNSPLHF.

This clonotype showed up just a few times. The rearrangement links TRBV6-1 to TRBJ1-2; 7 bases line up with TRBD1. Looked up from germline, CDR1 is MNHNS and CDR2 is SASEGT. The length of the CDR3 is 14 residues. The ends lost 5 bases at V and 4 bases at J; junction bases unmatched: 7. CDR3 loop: CASSTQGGSYGYTF. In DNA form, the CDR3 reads TGTGCCAGCAGTACCCAGGGGGGAAGCTATGGCTACACCTTC.

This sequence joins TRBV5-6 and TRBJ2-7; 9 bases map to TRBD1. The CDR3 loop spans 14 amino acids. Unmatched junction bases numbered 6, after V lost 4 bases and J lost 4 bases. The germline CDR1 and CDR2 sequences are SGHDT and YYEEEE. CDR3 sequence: CASSARTGAYEQYF. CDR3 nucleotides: TGTGCCAGCAGCGCGCGGACAGGGGCGTACGAGCAGTACTTC.

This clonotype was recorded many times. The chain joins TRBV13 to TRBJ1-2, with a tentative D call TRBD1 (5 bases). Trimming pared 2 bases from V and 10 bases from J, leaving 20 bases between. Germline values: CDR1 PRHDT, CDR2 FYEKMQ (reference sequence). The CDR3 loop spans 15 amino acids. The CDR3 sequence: CASSLSTAPGRDYTF. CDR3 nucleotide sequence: TGTGCCAGCAGCTTATCGACAGCGCCCGGACGGGACTACACCTTC.

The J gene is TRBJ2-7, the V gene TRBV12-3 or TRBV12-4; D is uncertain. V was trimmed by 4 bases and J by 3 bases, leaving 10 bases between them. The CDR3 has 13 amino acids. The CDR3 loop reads CASSSTPGYEQYF. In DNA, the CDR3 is TGTGCCAGCAGTTCGACCCCTGGCTACGAGCAGTACTTC.

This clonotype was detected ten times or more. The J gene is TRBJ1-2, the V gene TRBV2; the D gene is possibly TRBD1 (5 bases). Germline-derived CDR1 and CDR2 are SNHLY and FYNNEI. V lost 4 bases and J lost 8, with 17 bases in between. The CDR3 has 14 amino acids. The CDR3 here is CASSGGLRAGGYTF. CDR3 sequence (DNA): TGTGCCAGCAGTGGGGGACTCCGGGCAGGCGGCTACACCTTC. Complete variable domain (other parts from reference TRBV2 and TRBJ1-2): EPEVTQTPSHQVTQMGQEVILRCVPISNHLYFYWYRQILGQKVEFLVSFYNNEISEKSEIFDDQFSVERPDGSNFTLKIRSTKLEDSAMYFCASSGGLRAGGYTFGSGTRLTVV.

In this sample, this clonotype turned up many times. The CDR3 nucleotides are TGCGCCAGCAGCTTGGTGGAACCGGGGAATGGCTACACCTTC. Its protein is CASSLVEPGNGYTF. V is TRBV5-1 and J is TRBJ1-2; no clear D gene. CDR1 and CDR2 from the germline V gene are SGHRS and YFSETQ. Trimming cost V 0 bases and J 6 bases, with 12 bases left between them. There are 14 residues in the CDR3.

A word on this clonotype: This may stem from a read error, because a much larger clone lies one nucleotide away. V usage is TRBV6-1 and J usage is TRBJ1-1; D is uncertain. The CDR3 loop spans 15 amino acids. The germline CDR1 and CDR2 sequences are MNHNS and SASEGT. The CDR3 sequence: CASSEGPGALTEACF. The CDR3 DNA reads TGTGCCAGCAGTGAAGGTCCGGGAGCTCTCACTGAAGCTTGCTTT.

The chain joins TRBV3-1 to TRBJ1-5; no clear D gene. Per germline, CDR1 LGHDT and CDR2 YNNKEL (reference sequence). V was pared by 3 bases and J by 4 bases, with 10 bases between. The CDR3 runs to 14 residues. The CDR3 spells CASSQGLFNQPQHF. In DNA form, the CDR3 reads TGTGCCAGCAGCCAGGGTCTTTTTAATCAGCCCCAGCATTTT.

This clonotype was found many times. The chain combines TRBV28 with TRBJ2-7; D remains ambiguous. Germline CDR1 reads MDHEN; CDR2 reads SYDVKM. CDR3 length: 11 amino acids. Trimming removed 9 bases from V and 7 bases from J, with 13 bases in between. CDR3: CASSLGEEQYF. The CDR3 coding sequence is TGTGCCAGTAGTCTAGGTGAAGAGCAGTACTTC.

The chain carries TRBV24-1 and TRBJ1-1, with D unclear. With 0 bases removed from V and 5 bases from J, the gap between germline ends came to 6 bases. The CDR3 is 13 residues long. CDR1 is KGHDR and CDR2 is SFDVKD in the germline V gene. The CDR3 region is CATSDLGLTEAFF. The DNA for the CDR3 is TGTGCCACCAGTGATTTGGGGTTAACTGAAGCTTTCTTT.

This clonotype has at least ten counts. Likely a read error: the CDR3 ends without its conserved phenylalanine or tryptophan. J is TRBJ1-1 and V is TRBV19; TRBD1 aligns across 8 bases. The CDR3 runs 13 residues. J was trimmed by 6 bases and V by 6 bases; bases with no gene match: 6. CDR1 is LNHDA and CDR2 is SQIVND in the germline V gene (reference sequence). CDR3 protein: CASRTGGVAEAFS. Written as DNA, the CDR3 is TGTGCCAGTAGAACAGGGGGAGTAGCTGAAGCTTTCTCT.

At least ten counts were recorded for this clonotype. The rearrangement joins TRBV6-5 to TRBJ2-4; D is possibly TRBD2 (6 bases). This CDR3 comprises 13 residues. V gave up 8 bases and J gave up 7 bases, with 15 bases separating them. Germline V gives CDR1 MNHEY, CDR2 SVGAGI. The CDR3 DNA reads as TGTGCCAGCGGGGGGACGTCGTCGAACATTCAGTACTTC. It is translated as CASGGTSSNIQYF.

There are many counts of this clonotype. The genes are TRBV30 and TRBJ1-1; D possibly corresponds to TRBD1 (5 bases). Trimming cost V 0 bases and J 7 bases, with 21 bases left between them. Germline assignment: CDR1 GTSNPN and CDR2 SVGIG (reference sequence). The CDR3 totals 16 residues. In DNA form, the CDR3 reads TGTGCCTGGAGTGTACGGCTGGGGGTTGGAGAAGGTGAAGCTTTCTTT. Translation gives CAWSVRLGVGEGEAFF.

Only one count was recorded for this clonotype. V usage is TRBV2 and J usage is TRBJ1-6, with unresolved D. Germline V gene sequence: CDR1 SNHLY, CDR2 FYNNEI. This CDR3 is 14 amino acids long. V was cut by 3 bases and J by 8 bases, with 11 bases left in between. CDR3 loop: CASSDLDEDSPLHF. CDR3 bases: TGTGCCAGCAGTGATCTGGACGAGGATTCACCCCTCCACTTT.

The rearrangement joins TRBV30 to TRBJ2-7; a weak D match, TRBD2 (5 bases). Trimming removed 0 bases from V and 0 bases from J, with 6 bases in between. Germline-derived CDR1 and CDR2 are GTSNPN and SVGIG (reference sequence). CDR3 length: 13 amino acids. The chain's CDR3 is CAWSVRASYEQYF. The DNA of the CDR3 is TGTGCCTGGAGTGTGCGGGCCTCCTACGAGCAGTACTTC.

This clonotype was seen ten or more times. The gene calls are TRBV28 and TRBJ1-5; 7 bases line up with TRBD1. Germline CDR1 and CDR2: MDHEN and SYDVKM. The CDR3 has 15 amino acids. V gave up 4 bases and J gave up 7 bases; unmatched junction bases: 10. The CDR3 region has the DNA TGTGCCAGCAGTTCCCCGACAGGGTCGGGGCAGCCCCAGCATTTT. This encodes CASSSPTGSGQPQHF. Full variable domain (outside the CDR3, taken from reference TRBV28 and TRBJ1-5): DVKVTQSSRYLVKRTGEKVFLECVQDMDHENMFWYRQDPGLGLRLIYFSYDVKMKEKGDIPEGYSVSREKKERFSLILESASTNQTSMYLCASSSPTGSGQPQHFGDGTRLSIL.

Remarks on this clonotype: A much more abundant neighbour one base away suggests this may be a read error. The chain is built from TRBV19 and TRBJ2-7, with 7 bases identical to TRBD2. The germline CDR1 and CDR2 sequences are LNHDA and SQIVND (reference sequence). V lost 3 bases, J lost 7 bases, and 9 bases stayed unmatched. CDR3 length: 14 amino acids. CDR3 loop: CASSISSGSAEQYV. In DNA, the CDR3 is TGTGCCAGTAGTATCTCTAGCGGTTCAGCGGAGCAGTACGTC.